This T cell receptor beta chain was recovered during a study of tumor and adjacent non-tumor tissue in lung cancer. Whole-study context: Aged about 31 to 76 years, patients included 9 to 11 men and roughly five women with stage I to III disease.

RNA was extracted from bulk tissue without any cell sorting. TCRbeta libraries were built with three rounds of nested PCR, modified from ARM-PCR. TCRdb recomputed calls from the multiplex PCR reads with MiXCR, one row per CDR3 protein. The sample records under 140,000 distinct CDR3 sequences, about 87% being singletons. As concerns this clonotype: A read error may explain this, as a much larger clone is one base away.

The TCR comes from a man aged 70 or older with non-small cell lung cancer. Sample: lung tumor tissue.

The CDR3 nucleotides read TGTGCCAGCAGCTTAAAGGGCAATCAGTCCCAGCATTTT. Protein product: CASSLKGNQSQHF. This sequence joins TRBV7-8 and TRBJ1-5; D is unresolved. This CDR3 has 13 residues. Germline CDR1 is SGHVS and CDR2 is FQNEAQ. Based on the CDR3 plus reference TRBV7-8 and TRBJ1-5, the full variable domain is GAGVSQSPRYKVAKRGQDVALRCDPISGHVSLFWYQQALGQGPEFLTYFQNEAQLDKSGLPSDRFFAERPEGSVSTLKIQRTQQEDSAVYLCASSLKGNQSQHFGDGTRLSIL.